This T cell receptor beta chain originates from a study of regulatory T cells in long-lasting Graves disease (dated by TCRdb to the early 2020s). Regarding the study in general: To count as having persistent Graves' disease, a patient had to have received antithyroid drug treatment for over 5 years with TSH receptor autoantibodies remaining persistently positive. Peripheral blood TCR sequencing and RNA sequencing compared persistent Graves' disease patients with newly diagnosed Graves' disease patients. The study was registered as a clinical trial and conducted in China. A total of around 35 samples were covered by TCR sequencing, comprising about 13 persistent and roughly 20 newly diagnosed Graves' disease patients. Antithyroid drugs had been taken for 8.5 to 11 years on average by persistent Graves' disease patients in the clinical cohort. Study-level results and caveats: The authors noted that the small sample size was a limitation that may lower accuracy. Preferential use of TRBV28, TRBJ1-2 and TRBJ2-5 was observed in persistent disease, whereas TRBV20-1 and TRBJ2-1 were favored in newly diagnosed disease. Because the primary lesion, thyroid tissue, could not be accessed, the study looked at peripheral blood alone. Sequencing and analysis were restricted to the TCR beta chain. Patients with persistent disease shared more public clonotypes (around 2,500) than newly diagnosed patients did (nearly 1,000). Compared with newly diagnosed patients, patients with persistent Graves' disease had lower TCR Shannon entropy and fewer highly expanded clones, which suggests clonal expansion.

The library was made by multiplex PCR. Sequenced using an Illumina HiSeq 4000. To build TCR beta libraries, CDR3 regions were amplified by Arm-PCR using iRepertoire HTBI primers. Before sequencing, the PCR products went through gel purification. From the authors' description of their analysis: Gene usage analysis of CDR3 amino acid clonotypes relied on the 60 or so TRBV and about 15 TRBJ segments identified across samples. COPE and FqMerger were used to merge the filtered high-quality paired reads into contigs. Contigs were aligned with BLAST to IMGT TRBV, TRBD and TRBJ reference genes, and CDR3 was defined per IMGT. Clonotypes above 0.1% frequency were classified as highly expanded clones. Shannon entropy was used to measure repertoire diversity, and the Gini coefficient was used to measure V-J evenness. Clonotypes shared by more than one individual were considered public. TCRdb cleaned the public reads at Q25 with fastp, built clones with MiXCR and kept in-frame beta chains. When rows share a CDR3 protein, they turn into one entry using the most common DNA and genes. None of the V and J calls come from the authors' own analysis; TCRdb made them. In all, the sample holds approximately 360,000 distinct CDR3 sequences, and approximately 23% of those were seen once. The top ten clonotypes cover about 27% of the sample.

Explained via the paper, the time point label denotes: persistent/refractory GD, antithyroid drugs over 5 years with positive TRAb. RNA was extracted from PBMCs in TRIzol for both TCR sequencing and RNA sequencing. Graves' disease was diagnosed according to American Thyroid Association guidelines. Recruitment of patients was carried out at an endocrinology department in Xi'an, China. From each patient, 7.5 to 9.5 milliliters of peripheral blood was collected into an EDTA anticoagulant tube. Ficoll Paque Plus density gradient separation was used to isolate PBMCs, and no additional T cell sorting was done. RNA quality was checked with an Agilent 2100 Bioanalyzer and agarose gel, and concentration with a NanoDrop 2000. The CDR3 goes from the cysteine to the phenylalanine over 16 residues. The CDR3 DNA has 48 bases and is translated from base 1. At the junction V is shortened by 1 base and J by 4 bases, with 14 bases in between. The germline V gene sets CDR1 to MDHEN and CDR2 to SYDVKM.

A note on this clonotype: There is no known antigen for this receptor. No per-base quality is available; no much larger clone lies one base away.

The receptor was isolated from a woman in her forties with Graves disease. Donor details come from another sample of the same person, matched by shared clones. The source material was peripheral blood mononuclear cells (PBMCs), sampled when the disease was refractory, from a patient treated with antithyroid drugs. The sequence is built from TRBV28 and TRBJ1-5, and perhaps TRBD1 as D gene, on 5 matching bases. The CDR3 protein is CASSLFINGGNQPQHF. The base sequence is TGTGCCAGCAGTTTATTTATCAATGGGGGGAATCAGCCCCAGCATTTT.